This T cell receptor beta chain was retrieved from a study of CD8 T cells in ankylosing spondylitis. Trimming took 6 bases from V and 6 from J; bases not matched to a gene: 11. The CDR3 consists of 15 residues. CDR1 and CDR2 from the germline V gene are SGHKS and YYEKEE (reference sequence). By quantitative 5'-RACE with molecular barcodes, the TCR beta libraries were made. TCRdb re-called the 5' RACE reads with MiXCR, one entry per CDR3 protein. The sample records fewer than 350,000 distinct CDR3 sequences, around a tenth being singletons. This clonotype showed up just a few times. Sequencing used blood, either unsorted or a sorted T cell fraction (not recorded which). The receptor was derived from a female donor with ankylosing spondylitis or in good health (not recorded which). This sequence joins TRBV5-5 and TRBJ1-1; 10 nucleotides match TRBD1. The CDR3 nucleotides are TGTGCCAGCACCCGACTTGGACAGGGGGGATCTGAAGCTTTCTTT. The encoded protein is CASTRLGQGGSEAFF.